This record looks at one T cell receptor beta chain sequence and its context. Its antigen is as yet unknown. The data derive from a study of CD8 T cells in Susac syndrome. The CDR3 contains 17 residues. The V gene end was trimmed by 5 bases and the J gene end by 3 bases; junction bases not matched to a gene: 12. The germline V gene has CDR1 MNHNS and CDR2 SASEGT. The authors carried out high-throughput sequencing of TCR beta. They applied it to CD8+ and CD4+ T cells obtained from blood. The CD8+ and CD4+ T cells were negatively isolated, with the TEMRA cells enriched by FACS. It was with random hexamers that roughly 0.45 to 1 ug RNA was reverse transcribed. The authors amplified TCR beta CDR3 across 54 Vbeta and 13 Jbeta using immunoSEQ multiplex PCR. MiXCR was run by TCRdb on the immunoSEQ multiplex PCR reads, yielding one entry per CDR3 protein. The sample holds some 300,000 distinct CDR3 sequences, 65% to 90% seen once.

Overall study results and limits: The study recognized that the number of individuals in its TCR sequencing and HLA analysis was relatively small.

V gene TRBV6-1 combines with J gene TRBJ2-7; TRBD1 matches at 11 bases. The sequence was obtained from a human donor with multiple sclerosis. The sequenced sample was CD8+ T cells from PBMCs. The CDR3 region has the DNA TGTGCCAGCAGTCCCCTCGAAACCGGGACAGGGGGCTACGAGCAGTACTTC. Protein product: CASSPLETGTGGYEQYF.